The 32 T cell receptor beta chains presented below share a single source sample, sequenced in a study of blood T cell repertoires in COVID-19 (dated by TCRdb to the early 2020s). The library was produced with the immunoSEQ multiplex PCR assay. TCRdb mirrors the immuneACCESS table, restricted to in-frame sequences. Some clones are absent from its copies; in checked studies, under half trace to an unresolved V gene, and the reason for the others is unknown. In all, the sample holds roughly 180,000 clones, and about four fifths of those were seen once. The ten largest clones take up approximately 11% of the sample. Source material: peripheral blood. Source of these receptors: a woman between 40 and 55 years old with COVID-19, enrolled during active disease.

This clone was counted once. Written as DNA, the CDR3 is TGTGCCAGCCCCGGTAGGGGGCTGGTCTCTGAAGCTTTCTTT. Translation gives CASPGRGLVSEAFF. V is TRBV28 and J is TRBJ1-1; TRBD1 aligns across 7 bases. The V segment lost 8 bases and the J segment 6 bases; nucleotides outside the gene matches: 12. This CDR3 has 14 amino acids. Germline-derived CDR1 and CDR2 are MDHEN and SYDVKM.

This clone was detected only a few times. The V and J genes are TRBV27 and TRBJ1-6; 7 bases map to TRBD1. Trimming removed 3 bases from V and 5 bases from J; junction bases left unmatched: 1. Germline values: CDR1 MNHEY, CDR2 SMNVEV (reference sequence). The CDR3 has 14 amino acids. The CDR3 region has the DNA TGTGCCAGCAGTTTCGGGACAGATAATTCACCCCTCCACTTT. Its translation: CASSFGTDNSPLHF.

The V call is TRBV15, the J call TRBJ1-6; 8 nucleotides align to TRBD1. Germline V gives CDR1 LNHNV, CDR2 YYDKDF (reference sequence). V was pared by 4 bases and J by 7 bases, with 6 bases of the junction left unmatched. The CDR3 contains 15 residues. As DNA, the CDR3 is TGTGCCACCAGCACCAGACAGGGGCGCAATTCACCCCTCCACTTT. Translating gives CATSTRQGRNSPLHF. The full variable domain, in which reference TRBV15 and TRBJ1-6 provide the parts outside the CDR3, is DAMVIQNPRYQVTQFGKPVTLSCSQTLNHNVMYWYQQKSSQAPKLLFHYYDKDFNNEADTPDNFQSRRPNTSFCFLDIRSPGLGDTAMYLCATSTRQGRNSPLHFGNGTRLTVT.

This chain uses TRBV27 with TRBJ1-6, with 9 bases fitting TRBD1. Germline loops: CDR1 MNHEY, CDR2 SMNVEV (reference sequence). V gave up 2 bases and J gave up 9 bases; unmatched junction bases: 14. The CDR3 is 18 residues long. The CDR3, as DNA: TGTGCCAGCAGTTTAAATTCCCGGGACAGGGTATTTGTTTCACCCCTCCACTTT. Translation: CASSLNSRDRVFVSPLHF.

The genes are TRBV7-3 and TRBJ2-3; the match to TRBD2 covers 10 bases. Germline CDR1 reads SGHTA; CDR2 reads FQGTGA. This CDR3 has 18 residues. J lost 7 bases, V lost 1 base, and 14 bases had no gene match. This CDR3 is CASSLNPSLAGERNTQYF. The CDR3 DNA reads TGTGCCAGCAGCTTAAACCCCTCCCTAGCGGGAGAACGGAATACGCAGTATTTT.

This clone was found a few times. The V and J genes are TRBV21-1 and TRBJ1-5; the D segment call TRBD1 is taken from the table without a DNA check. TRBV21-1 is a pseudogene segment. This CDR3 spans 22 amino acids. The CDR3 spells CASSKKDPTGMPGGELDQPQHF. The CDR3 region has the DNA TGTGCCAGCAGCAAAAAAGATCCAACGGGTATGCCAGGGGGCGAACTGGATCAGCCCCAGCATTTT.

The gene calls are TRBV3-1 (or the pseudogene TRBV3-2) and TRBJ2-1; 14 positions match TRBD2. The CDR3 has 14 amino acids. V shed 6 bases, J shed 7 bases, and the junction held 2 bases outside the gene matches. The germline V gene has CDR1 LGHDT and CDR2 YNNKEL (reference sequence). CDR3 nucleotides: TGTGCCAGCAGGGGGACTAGCGGGAGTAATGAGCAGTTCTTC. This gives the protein CASRGTSGSNEQFF.

The chain employs TRBV7-9 and TRBJ2-5; D unclear. V was pared by 11 bases and J by 4 bases, with 14 bases between. This CDR3 spans 12 amino acids. Looked up from germline, CDR1 is SEHNR and CDR2 is FQNEAQ (reference sequence). In nucleotides, the CDR3 is TGTGCCGGAGCCCCAAATGGAGAGACCCAGTACTTC. Protein sequence: CAGAPNGETQYF.

This clone was counted between two and nine times. This sequence joins TRBV11-1 and TRBJ2-7; TRBD2 agrees at 8 bases. This CDR3 comprises 13 residues. The trim removed 8 bases at V and 4 bases at J, leaving 7 bases unmatched. Germline V gene lookup returns CDR1 SGHAT and CDR2 FQDESV (reference sequence). CDR3 sequence (DNA): TGTGCCAGCTCAGCGGGAGTAGAATACGAGCAGTACTTC. It is translated as CASSAGVEYEQYF.

DNA for the CDR3: TGCGCCAGCAGTGAGTTGATTAGCGGCCTTAATGAGCAGTTCTTC. Residues: CASSELISGLNEQFF. The chain is built from TRBV10-1 and TRBJ2-1; possibly TRBD2 for D (6 bases). Germline values: CDR1 WNHNN, CDR2 SYGVQD (reference sequence). V was clipped by 1 base and J by 7 bases, with 14 bases between them. The CDR3 totals 15 residues.

V gene TRBV19 combines with J gene TRBJ1-5; D call uncertain. In germline, CDR1 is LNHDA, CDR2 SQIVND (reference sequence). V lost 3 bases and J 0 bases, leaving 15 bases between the germline ends. The CDR3 contains 17 residues. The CDR3 region is CASSIGRRSNSNQPQHF. The CDR3 DNA reads TGTGCCAGTAGTATTGGGCGACGGTCTAATAGCAATCAGCCCCAGCATTTT.

The rearrangement joins TRBV14 to TRBJ2-3; the D gene is possibly TRBD2 (6 bases). V was trimmed by 8 bases and J by 4 bases, leaving 13 bases between them. The CDR3 loop spans 13 amino acids. Germline values: CDR1 SGHDN, CDR2 FVKESK. The CDR3 loop is CASGPGLPDTQYF. In DNA, the CDR3 is TGTGCCAGCGGGCCGGGACTTCCAGATACGCAGTATTTT.

This sequence joins TRBV6-5 and TRBJ2-1, with D possibly matching TRBD1 (7 bases). Per the germline V gene, CDR1 is MNHEY and CDR2 is SVGAGI. The CDR3 consists of 11 residues. Between the trimmed V and J ends, which lost 6 bases and 15 bases, there was a span of 15 bases. CDR3 loop: CASSSRGVRFF. The CDR3 DNA reads as TGTGCCAGCAGCAGCAGGGGGGTGAGGTTCTTC.

With respect to this clone: The junction and the germline gene differ at one end; a read error may be behind it. The V and J genes are TRBV7-7 and TRBJ2-7; TRBD2 matches 8 bases. Germline assignment: CDR1 SSHAT and CDR2 FNYEAQ (reference sequence). The CDR3 has 15 amino acids. CDR3 in amino acids: CASSLEAGDNYEQYF. The DNA for the CDR3 is TGTGCTAGCAGCTTAGAAGCGGGAGACAACTACGAGCAGTACTTC. Full variable domain (missing parts from reference TRBV7-7 and TRBJ2-7): GAGVSQSPRYKVTKRGQDVTLRCDPISSHATLYWYQQALGQGPEFLTYFNYEAQPDKSGLPSDRFSAERPEGSISTLTIQRTEQRDSAMYRCASSLEAGDNYEQYFGPGTRLTVT.

This clone was picked up a small number of times. The chain has TRBV19 and TRBJ2-3; D might be TRBD1 (5 bases). CDR1 LNHDA and CDR2 SQIVND come from the germline V gene (reference sequence). This CDR3 region has 13 residues. Trimming took off 5 bases at V and 4 bases at J, with 10 bases between the two ends. CDR3 in amino acids: CASSATVSDTQYF. The DNA for the CDR3 is TGTGCCAGTAGTGCGACAGTTTCAGATACGCAGTATTTT. The complete variable domain, with remaining parts taken from reference TRBV19 and TRBJ2-3, reads DGGITQSPKYLFRKEGQNVTLSCEQNLNHDAMYWYRQDPGQGLRLIYYSQIVNDFQKGDIAEGYSVSREKKESFPLTVTSAQKNPTAFYLCASSATVSDTQYFGPGTRLTVL.

This clone has a handful of counts. The chain combines TRBV10-2 with TRBJ1-1; 7 bases are a match to TRBD1. Germline V gene data show CDR1 as WSHSY and CDR2 as SAAADI. The V segment lost 5 bases and the J segment 1 base; nucleotides outside the gene matches: 7. The CDR3 consists of 15 residues. The CDR3 DNA sequence: TGCGCCAGCAGTAAACATGGACAGGAGAACACTGAAGCTTTCTTT. Translated: CASSKHGQENTEAFF.

This clone occurred once. The chain couples TRBV5-1 to TRBJ2-7; TRBD1 is a possible D gene (6 bases). Germline V gene data show CDR1 as SGHRS and CDR2 as YFSETQ. The V end lost 2 bases, the J end lost 4 bases, and 16 bases lay between the germline ends. This CDR3 spans 15 amino acids. The CDR3, as DNA: TGCGCCAGCAGCTTCCTCGAACAGGGTCCGTACGAGCAGTACTTC. Protein: CASSFLEQGPYEQYF.

The rearrangement uses TRBV10-2 and TRBJ1-5; D might be TRBD1 (5 bases). The CDR3 has 13 residues. Trimming shortened V by 4 bases and J by 2 bases, and 6 bases separated the two germline ends. Germline V gene data show CDR1 as WSHSY and CDR2 as SAAADI. For the CDR3, the DNA is TGCGCCAGCAGTGTGACAGGCAATCAGCCCCAGCATTTT. As protein: CASSVTGNQPQHF.

The gene calls are TRBV6-5 and TRBJ2-7; 7 positions agree with TRBD2. The CDR3 spans 13 residues. With 6 bases clipped from V and 5 bases from J, the junction kept 7 bases outside the gene matches. Germline assignment: CDR1 MNHEY and CDR2 SVGAGI. CDR3 DNA sequence: TGTGCCAGCAGGCCCTCAGCGGGGAACGAGCAGTACGTC. It codes for CASRPSAGNEQYV.

This clone has a single count. The J gene is TRBJ2-5, the V gene TRBV5-1; a weak D match, TRBD1 (6 bases). V dropped 4 bases and J dropped 2 bases, with 15 bases sitting between them. CDR1 and CDR2 (germline): SGHRS, YFSETQ. CDR3 length: 15 residues. CDR3 coding DNA: TGCGCCAGCAGCCCAGCGGACAGTAGACAAGAGACCCAGTACTTC. Amino acid sequence: CASSPADSRQETQYF.

V and J are TRBV7-8 and TRBJ2-2, with D possibly being TRBD1 (5 bases). From germline, CDR1 is SGHVS and CDR2 FQNEAQ. This CDR3 region has 16 residues. V was cut by 5 bases and J by 1 base, with 14 bases left in between. In DNA form, the CDR3 reads TGTGCCAGCAGCATACAGGATTTGGGGAACACCGGGGAGCTGTTTTTT. It codes for CASSIQDLGNTGELFF.

The chain links TRBV7-8 to TRBJ1-3, with D tentatively TRBD1 (6 bases). V was pared by 5 bases and J by 6 bases, with 14 bases between. Germline CDR1 and CDR2: SGHVS and FQNEAQ. The CDR3 totals 14 residues. CDR3: CASSGRTVPNTIYF. CDR3 nucleotide sequence: TGTGCCAGCAGCGGAAGGACAGTCCCAAACACCATATATTTT. Using reference TRBV7-8 and TRBJ1-3 for the parts outside the CDR3, the full variable domain is GAGVSQSPRYKVAKRGQDVALRCDPISGHVSLFWYQQALGQGPEFLTYFQNEAQLDKSGLPSDRFFAERPEGSVSTLKIQRTQQEDSAVYLCASSGRTVPNTIYFGEGSWLTVV.

The chain employs TRBV3-1 (or the pseudogene TRBV3-2) and TRBJ1-1; D is uncertain. CDR1 is LGHDT, CDR2 YNNKEL, per germline (reference sequence). CDR3 length: 14 residues. V lost 3 bases to trimming and J lost 1 base, with 9 bases between them. The CDR3 is CASSQTRWNTEAFF. The CDR3 nucleotides read TGTGCCAGCAGCCAGACAAGGTGGAACACTGAAGCTTTCTTT.

The chain uses TRBV5-1 and TRBJ2-1; 7 bases match TRBD2. This CDR3 region has 13 residues. V gave up 4 bases and J gave up 6 bases; unmatched junction bases: 4. Germline V gives CDR1 SGHRS, CDR2 YFSETQ. The CDR3 bases are TGCGCCAGCAGCCTGACTAGCCGCAATGAGCAGTTCTTC. Protein sequence: CASSLTSRNEQFF.

The chain couples TRBV5-6 to TRBJ1-6, with D unclear. The CDR3 is 15 residues long. Germline V gene lookup returns CDR1 SGHDT and CDR2 YYEEEE. V gave up 4 bases and J gave up 5 bases, with 13 bases separating them. The CDR3 region has the DNA TGTGCCAGCAGCCCCGAGGCGAGGAATAATTCACCCCTCCACTTT. Residues: CASSPEARNNSPLHF.

This clone was seen ten or more times. In DNA, the CDR3 is TGTGCCAGCAGCCAAGATGCGACAGTTCTATACAATGAGCAGTTCTTC. This gives the protein CASSQDATVLYNEQFF. This rearrangement joins TRBV4-2 to TRBJ2-1; tentative D call: TRBD1 (5 bases). V shed 0 bases and J shed 4 bases, with 13 bases lying between them. The V gene's germline CDR1 is LGHNA and CDR2 YNFKEQ. This CDR3 region has 16 residues.

This rearrangement joins TRBV14 to TRBJ2-1, with 11 bases matching TRBD2. Unmatched junction bases numbered 7, after V lost 1 base and J lost 2 bases. The CDR3 has 18 residues. Germline V lookup: CDR1 SGHDN, CDR2 FVKESK. The CDR3: CASSQGGTSGRPYNEQFF. As DNA, the CDR3 is TGTGCCAGCAGCCAAGGAGGGACTAGCGGAAGACCCTACAATGAGCAGTTCTTC.

The sample holds one count of this clone. In nucleotides, the CDR3 is TGTGCCAGCAGCTTGGGCCTCGGGAAAGCCTACGAGCAGTACTTC. Translating gives CASSLGLGKAYEQYF. V gene TRBV5-4 combines with J gene TRBJ2-7, with D possibly TRBD2 on 5 matching bases. CDR1 and CDR2 from the germline V gene are SGHNT and YYREEE (reference sequence). CDR3 length equals 15 residues. Trimming removed 0 bases at V and 2 bases at J, with 12 bases between.

The rearrangement joins TRBV18 to TRBJ2-1; 7 bases line up with TRBD1. The CDR3 runs 15 residues. After removal of 4 bases from V and 8 bases from J, the junction contained 11 bases not matched to a gene. Germline V CDR1 and CDR2: KGHSH, LQKENI. The DNA for the CDR3 is TGTGCCAGCTCACAACGACAGGGCCGCGCCGATGAGCAGTTCTTC. Protein sequence: CASSQRQGRADEQFF.

J is TRBJ2-2 and V is TRBV5-8, with a possible D match to TRBD1 (5 bases). The CDR3 is made up of 16 amino acids. Trimming removed 0 bases at V and 0 bases at J, with 9 bases between. Germline V gives CDR1 SGHTS, CDR2 YDEGEE. The CDR3 coding sequence is TGTGCCAGCAGCTTGGATGGGGCAGCGAACACCGGGGAGCTGTTTTTT. The encoded protein is CASSLDGAANTGELFF.

This chain links TRBV18 with TRBJ2-2; D possibly corresponds to TRBD1 (5 bases). Trimming pared 5 bases from V and 6 bases from J, leaving 10 bases between. Germline values: CDR1 KGHSH, CDR2 LQKENI. This CDR3 is built from 13 residues. Written as DNA, the CDR3 is TGTGCCAGCTCAGAAGACAGTGCCGGGGAGCTGTTTTTT. Residues: CASSEDSAGELFF. Full variable domain (remainder filled in from reference TRBV18 and TRBJ2-2): NAGVMQNPRHLVRRRGQEARLRCSPMKGHSHVYWYRQLPEEGLKFMVYLQKENIIDESGMPKERFSAEFPKEGPSILRIQQVVRGDSAAYFCASSEDSAGELFFGEGSRLTVL.

DNA of the CDR3: TGTGCCAGCAGTGGGTGGGGACTATCAGGGGAGACCCAGTACTTC. It yields the protein CASSGWGLSGETQYF. The rearrangement links TRBV25-1 to TRBJ2-5; 7 positions agree with TRBD2. The V gene's germline CDR1 is MGHDK and CDR2 SYGVNS. The CDR3 spans 15 residues. V lost 4 bases, J lost 5 bases, and 10 bases stayed unmatched.